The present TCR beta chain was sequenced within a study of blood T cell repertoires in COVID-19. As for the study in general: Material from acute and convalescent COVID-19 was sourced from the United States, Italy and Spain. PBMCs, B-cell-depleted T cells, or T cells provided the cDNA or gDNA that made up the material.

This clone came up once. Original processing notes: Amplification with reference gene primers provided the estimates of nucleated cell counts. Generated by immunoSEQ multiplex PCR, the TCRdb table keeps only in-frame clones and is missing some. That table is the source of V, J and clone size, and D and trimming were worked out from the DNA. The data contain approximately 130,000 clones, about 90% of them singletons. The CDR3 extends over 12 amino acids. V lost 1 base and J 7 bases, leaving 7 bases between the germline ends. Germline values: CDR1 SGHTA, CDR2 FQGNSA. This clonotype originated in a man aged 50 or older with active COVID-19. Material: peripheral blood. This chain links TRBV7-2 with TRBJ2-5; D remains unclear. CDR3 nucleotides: TGTGCCAGCAGCTTAGATGGCGGGACCCAGTACTTC. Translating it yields CASSLDGGTQYF. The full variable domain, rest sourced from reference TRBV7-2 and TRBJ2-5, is GAGVSQSPSNKVTEKGKDVELRCDPISGHTALYWYRQSLGQGLEFLIYFQGNSAPDKSGLPSDRFSAERTGGSVSTLTIQRTQQEDSAVYLCASSLDGGTQYFGPGTRLLVL.